Listed below are T cell receptor beta chains from one sample, sequenced in a study of blood T cell repertoires in COVID-19. Assay used: immunoSEQ multiplex PCR; TCRdb lists only in-frame clones, some missing. The table shows approximately 250,000 clones, with approximately 82% occurring only once. The material sequenced was PBMCs or T cells enriched from blood (not recorded which). The source is a man aged 40-55 years who had recovered from COVID-19. Each CDR3 is given with its conserved first and last residue. Only part of the rows carry a size: once, few, many, or a class if the clone is expanded.

j_call v_call cdr3_length clone_size cdr3_aa
TRBJ2-5 TRBV6-2/TRBV6-3 15 . CASSYSGQGGQTQYF
TRBJ2-1 TRBV7-2 15 . CASSLARGTGGYEFF
TRBJ1-1 TRBV6-1 17 . CASSERGQGALNTEAFF
TRBJ1-1 TRBV9 15 . CASSQVGARDSEAFF
TRBJ2-1 TRBV28 15 . CASRERSVRANEQFF
TRBJ2-5 TRBV30 15 . CAWSAGLAGTETQYF
TRBJ2-7 TRBV19 15 few CASSIKRGNSYEQYF
TRBJ2-1 TRBV19 13 once CASSTTTRNEQFF
TRBJ1-2 TRBV28 14 once CASRVGTGGSDYTF
TRBJ2-1 TRBV7-6 16 . CASSLSPSGHYNEQFF
TRBJ2-7 TRBV5-5 15 . CASSSVGQGAYEQYF
TRBJ2-6 TRBV7-9 15 . CASSPRGSGANVLTF
TRBJ2-7 TRBV27 15 . CASSLFAGDPYEQYF
TRBJ2-1 TRBV18 17 . CASSPQSGLSSYNEQFF
TRBJ2-7 TRBV7-2 15 . CASSLGVSGYYEQYF
TRBJ2-1 TRBV2 15 . CASSEALGGVGEQFF
TRBJ2-3 TRBV5-1 16 . CASSLGLAGRTDTQYF
TRBJ2-2 TRBV19 17 . CASSILAGPIFGGELFF
TRBJ2-5 TRBV5-1 14 . CASSLASSRETQYF
TRBJ2-2 TRBV3-1/TRBV3-2 15 few CASTQGDRGTGELFF
TRBJ2-6 TRBV5-5 16 . CASRFSGSSGANVLTF
TRBJ1-2 TRBV19 12 . CASSRGGYGYTF
TRBJ2-5 TRBV6-5 15 . CASSPWGRVQETQYF
TRBJ2-1 TRBV11-3 12 . CASSLASGEQFF
TRBJ2-1 TRBV5-4 14 . CASSLGSLYNEQFF
TRBJ2-7 TRBV7-2 12 few CASSRKGVEQYF
TRBJ2-1 TRBV29-1 12 . CAMDSFYNEQFF
TRBJ2-1 TRBV2 14 . CASSEWSSGDEQFF
TRBJ1-5 TRBV28 15 many CASSLLGQGDQPQHF